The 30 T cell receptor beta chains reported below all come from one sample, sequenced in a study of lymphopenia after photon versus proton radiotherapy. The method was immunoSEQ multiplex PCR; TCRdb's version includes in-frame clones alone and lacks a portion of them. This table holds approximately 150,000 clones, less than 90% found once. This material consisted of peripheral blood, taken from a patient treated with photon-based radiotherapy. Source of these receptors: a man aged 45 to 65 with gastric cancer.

This chain's CDR3 is CASSPGATNEKLFF. DNA of the CDR3: TGCGCCAGCAGCCCCGGTGCAACTAATGAAAAACTGTTTTTT. This chain uses TRBV5-1 with TRBJ1-4; D not resolved. The CDR3 sequence is 14 residues long. Germline V CDR1 and CDR2: SGHRS, YFSETQ. V was cut by 4 bases and J by 0 bases, with 7 bases left in between. The entire variable domain, with the rest obtained from reference TRBV5-1 and TRBJ1-4, is as follows: KAGVTQTPRYLIKTRGQQVTLSCSPISGHRSVSWYQQTPGQGLQFLFEYFSETQRNKGNFPGRFSGRQFSNSRSEMNVSTLELGDSALYLCASSPGATNEKLFFGSGTQLSVL.

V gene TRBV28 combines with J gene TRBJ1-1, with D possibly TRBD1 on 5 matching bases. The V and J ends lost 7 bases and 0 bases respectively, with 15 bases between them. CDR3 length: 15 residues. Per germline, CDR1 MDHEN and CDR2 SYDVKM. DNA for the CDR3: TGTGCCAGCACCTCTGACAGAGAGATGAACACTGAAGCTTTCTTT. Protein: CASTSDREMNTEAFF. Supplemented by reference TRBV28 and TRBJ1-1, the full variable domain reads DVKVTQSSRYLVKRTGEKVFLECVQDMDHENMFWYRQDPGLGLRLIYFSYDVKMKEKGDIPEGYSVSREKKERFSLILESASTNQTSMYLCASTSDREMNTEAFFGQGTRLTVV.

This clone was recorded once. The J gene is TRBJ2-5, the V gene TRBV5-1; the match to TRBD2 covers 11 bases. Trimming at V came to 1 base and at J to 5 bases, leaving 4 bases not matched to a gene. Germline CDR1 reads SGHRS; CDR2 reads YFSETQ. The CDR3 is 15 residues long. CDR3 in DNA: TGCGCCAGCAGCTTGACTAGCGGGAGTATGGAGACCCAGTACTTC. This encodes CASSLTSGSMETQYF.

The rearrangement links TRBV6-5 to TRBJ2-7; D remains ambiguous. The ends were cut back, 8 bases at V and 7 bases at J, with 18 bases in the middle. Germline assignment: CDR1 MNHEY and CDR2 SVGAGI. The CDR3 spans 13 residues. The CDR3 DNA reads TGTGCCAGCGCCCCTACCCTTTCTGAGGAGCAGTACTTC. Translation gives CASAPTLSEEQYF.

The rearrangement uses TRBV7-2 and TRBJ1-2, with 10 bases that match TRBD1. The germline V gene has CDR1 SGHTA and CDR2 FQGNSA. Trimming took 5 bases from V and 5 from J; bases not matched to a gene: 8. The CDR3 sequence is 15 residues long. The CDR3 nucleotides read TGTGCCAGCAGCCGAGGGGACAGGGGAAGATATGGCTACACCTTC. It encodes CASSRGDRGRYGYTF.

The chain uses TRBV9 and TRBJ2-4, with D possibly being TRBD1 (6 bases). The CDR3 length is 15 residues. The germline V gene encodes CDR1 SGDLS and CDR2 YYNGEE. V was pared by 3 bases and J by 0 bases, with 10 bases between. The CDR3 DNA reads TGTGCCAGCAGCGCAGGGGCTGAAGCCAAAAACATTCAGTACTTC. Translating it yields CASSAGAEAKNIQYF.

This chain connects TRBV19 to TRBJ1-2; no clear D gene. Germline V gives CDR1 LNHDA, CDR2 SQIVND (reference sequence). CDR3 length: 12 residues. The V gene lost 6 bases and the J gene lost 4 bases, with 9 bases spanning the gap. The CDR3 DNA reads TGTGCCAGTAGCGATACGCGCTATGGCTACACCTTC. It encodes CASSDTRYGYTF.

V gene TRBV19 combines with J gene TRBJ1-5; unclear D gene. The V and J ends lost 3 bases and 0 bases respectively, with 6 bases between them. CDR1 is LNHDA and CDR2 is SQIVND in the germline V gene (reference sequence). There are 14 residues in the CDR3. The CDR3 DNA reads TGTGCCAGTAGTATTTCGTATAGCAATCAGCCCCAGCATTTT. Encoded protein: CASSISYSNQPQHF.

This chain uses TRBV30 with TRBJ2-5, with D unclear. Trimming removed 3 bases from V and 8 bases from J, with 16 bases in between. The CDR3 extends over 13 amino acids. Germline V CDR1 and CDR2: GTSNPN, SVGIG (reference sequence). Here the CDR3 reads CAWSPPKVNTQYF. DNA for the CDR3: TGTGCCTGGAGCCCCCCGAAGGTAAACACCCAGTACTTC.

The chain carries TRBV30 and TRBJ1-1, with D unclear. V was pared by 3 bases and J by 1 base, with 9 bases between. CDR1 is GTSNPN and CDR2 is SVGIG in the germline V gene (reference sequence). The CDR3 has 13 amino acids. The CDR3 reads CAWSPSRNTEAFF. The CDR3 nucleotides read TGTGCCTGGAGCCCCAGTAGGAACACTGAAGCTTTCTTT.

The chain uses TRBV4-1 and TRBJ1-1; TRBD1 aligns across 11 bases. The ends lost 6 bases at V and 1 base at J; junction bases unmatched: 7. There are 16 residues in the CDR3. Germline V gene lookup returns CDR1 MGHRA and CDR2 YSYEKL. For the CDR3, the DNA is TGCGCCAGCAGAACCGGACAGGGGGCGACGAACACTGAAGCTTTCTTT. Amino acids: CASRTGQGATNTEAFF.

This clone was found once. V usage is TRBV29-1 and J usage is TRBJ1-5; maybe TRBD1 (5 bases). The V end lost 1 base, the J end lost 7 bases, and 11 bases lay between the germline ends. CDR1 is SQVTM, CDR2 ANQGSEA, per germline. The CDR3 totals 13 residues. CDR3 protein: CSVEVQGEQPQHF. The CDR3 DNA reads TGCAGCGTTGAAGTCCAGGGCGAACAGCCCCAGCATTTT. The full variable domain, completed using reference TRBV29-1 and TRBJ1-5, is SAVISQKPSRDICQRGTSLTIQCQVDSQVTMMFWYRQQPGQSLTLIATANQGSEATYESGFVIDKFPISRPNLTFSTLTVSNMSPEDSSIYLCSVEVQGEQPQHFGDGTRLSIL.

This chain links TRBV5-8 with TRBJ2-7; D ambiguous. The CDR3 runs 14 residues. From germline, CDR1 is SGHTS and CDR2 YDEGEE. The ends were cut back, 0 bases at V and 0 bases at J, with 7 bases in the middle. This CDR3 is CASSLDENSYEQYF. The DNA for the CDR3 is TGTGCCAGCAGCTTGGACGAGAACTCCTACGAGCAGTACTTC.

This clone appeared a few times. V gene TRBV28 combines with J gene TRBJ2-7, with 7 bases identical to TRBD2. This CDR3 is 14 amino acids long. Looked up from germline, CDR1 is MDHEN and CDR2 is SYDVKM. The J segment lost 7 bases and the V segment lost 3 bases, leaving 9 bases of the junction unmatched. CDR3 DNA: TGTGCCAGCAGTTTTGTGCGGGAGACGGGGGAGCAGTACTTC. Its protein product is CASSFVRETGEQYF.

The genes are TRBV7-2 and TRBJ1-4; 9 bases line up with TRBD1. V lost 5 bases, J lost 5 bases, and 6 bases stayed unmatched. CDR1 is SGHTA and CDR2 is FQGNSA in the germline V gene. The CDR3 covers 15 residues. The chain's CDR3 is CASSDLGTGNEKLFF. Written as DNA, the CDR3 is TGTGCCAGCAGCGACCTCGGGACAGGGAATGAAAAACTGTTTTTT.

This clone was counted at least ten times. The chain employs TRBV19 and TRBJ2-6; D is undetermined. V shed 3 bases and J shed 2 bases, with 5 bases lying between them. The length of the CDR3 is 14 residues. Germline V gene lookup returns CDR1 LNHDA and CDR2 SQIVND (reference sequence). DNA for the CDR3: TGTGCCAGTAGTATTACAGCTGGGGCCAACGTCCTGACTTTC. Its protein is CASSITAGANVLTF.

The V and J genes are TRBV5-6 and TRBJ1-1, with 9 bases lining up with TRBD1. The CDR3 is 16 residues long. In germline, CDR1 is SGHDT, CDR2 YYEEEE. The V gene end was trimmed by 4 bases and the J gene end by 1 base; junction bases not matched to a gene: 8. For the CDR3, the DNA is TGTGCCAGCAGCCCAGGGACAGGGCGGTCGAACACTGAAGCTTTCTTT. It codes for CASSPGTGRSNTEAFF.

The CDR3 spells CASSPADKNTEAFF. Written as DNA, the CDR3 is TGTGCCAGCTCACCTGCTGACAAGAACACTGAAGCTTTCTTT. The V call is TRBV18, the J call TRBJ1-1, with D unresolved. The CDR3 covers 14 residues. Trimming took off 3 bases at V and 1 base at J, with 9 bases between the two ends. Germline V CDR1 and CDR2: KGHSH, LQKENI.

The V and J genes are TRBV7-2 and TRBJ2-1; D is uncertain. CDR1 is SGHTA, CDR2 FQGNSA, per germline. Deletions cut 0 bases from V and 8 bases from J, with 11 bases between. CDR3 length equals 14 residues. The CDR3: CASSLARKADEQFF. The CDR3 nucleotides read TGTGCCAGCAGCTTAGCGAGGAAGGCGGATGAGCAGTTCTTC.

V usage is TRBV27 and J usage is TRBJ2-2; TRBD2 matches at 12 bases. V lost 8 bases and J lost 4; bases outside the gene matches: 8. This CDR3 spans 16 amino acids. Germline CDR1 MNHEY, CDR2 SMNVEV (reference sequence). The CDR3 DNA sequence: TGTGCCAGCCAGGGGCTAGCGGGAGGGCCCACCGGGGAGCTGTTTTTT. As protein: CASQGLAGGPTGELFF.

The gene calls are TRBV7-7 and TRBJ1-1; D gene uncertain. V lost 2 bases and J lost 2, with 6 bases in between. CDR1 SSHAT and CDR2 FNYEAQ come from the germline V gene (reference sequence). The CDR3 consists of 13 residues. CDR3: CASSLRLNTEAFF. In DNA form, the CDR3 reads TGTGCCAGCAGCTTACGGTTAAACACTGAAGCTTTCTTT.

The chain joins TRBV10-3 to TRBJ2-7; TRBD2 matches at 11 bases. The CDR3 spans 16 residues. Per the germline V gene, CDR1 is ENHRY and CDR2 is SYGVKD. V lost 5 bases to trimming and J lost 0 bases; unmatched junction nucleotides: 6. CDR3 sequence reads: CAISKAGTSGSYEQYF. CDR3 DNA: TGTGCCATCAGTAAAGCCGGGACTAGCGGCTCCTACGAGCAGTACTTC.

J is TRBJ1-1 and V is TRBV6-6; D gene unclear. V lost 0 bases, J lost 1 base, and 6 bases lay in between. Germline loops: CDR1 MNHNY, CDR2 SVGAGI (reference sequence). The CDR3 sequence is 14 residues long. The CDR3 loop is CASSYSTRNTEAFF. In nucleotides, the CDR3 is TGTGCCAGCAGTTACTCGACCAGGAACACTGAAGCTTTCTTT.

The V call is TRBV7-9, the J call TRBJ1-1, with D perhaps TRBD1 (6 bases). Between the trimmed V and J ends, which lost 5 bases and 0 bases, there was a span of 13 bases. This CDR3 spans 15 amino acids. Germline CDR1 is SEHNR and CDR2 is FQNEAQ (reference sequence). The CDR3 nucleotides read TGTGCCAGCAGCGGACTTACAGGGTTGAACACTGAAGCTTTCTTT. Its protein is CASSGLTGLNTEAFF.

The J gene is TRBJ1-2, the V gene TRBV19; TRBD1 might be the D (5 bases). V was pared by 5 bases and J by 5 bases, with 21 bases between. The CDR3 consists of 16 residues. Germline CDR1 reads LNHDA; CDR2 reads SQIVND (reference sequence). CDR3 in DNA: TGTGCCAGTAGTCCACAGGTTCACCTCGCAACTTATGGCTACACCTTC. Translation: CASSPQVHLATYGYTF.

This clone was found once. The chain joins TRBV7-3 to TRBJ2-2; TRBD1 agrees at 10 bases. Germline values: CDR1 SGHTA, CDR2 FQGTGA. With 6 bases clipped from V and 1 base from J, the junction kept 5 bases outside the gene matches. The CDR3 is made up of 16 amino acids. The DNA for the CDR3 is TGTGCCAGCAGTCACGGGACAGGGGTGAACACCGGGGAGCTGTTTTTT. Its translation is CASSHGTGVNTGELFF.

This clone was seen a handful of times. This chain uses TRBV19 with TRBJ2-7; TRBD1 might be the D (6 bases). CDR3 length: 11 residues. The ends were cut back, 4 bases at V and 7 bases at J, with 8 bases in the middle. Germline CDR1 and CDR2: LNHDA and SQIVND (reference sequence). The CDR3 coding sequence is TGTGCCAGTAGTAACGGACAGGAGCAGTACTTC. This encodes CASSNGQEQYF. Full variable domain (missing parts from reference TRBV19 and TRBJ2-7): DGGITQSPKYLFRKEGQNVTLSCEQNLNHDAMYWYRQDPGQGLRLIYYSQIVNDFQKGDIAEGYSVSREKKESFPLTVTSAQKNPTAFYLCASSNGQEQYFGPGTRLTVT.

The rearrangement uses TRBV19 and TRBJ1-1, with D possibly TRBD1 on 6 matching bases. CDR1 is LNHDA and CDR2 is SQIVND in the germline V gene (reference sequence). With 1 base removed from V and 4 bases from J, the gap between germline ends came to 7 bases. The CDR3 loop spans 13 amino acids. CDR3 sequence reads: CASSIVQGTEAFF. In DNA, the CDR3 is TGTGCCAGTAGTATAGTACAGGGCACTGAAGCTTTCTTT.

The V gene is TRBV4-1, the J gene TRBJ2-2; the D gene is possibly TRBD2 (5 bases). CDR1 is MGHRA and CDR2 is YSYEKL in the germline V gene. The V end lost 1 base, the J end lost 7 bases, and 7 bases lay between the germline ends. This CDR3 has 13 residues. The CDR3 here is CASSQGTHGELFF. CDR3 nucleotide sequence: TGCGCCAGCAGCCAAGGGACTCACGGGGAGCTGTTTTTT.

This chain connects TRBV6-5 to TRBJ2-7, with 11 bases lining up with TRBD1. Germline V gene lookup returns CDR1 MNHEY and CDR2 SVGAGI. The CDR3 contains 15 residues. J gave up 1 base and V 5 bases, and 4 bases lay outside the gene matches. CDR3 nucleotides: TGTGCCAGCAGTAGGGGACAGGGGGATTCCTACGAGCAGTACTTC. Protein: CASSRGQGDSYEQYF.